This entry lists 4 T cell receptor beta chains sequenced from one sample in a study of blood T cell repertoires in COVID-19. Assay: immunoSEQ multiplex PCR; the TCRdb copy retains only in-frame clones and omits some. The repertoire includes 350,000 to 400,000 clones, over 75% of them detected once, and about 3% sits in the top ten. Sequencing was carried out using PBMCs or T cells enriched from blood (not recorded which). These receptors were taken from a woman aged 25 to 39 who had recovered from COVID-19.

The chain employs TRBV27 and TRBJ2-1; 8 bases agree with TRBD2. Germline values: CDR1 MNHEY, CDR2 SMNVEV (reference sequence). The V gene end was trimmed by 4 bases and the J gene end by 7 bases; junction bases not matched to a gene: 12. The CDR3 is made up of 16 amino acids. In DNA form, the CDR3 reads TGTGCCAGCAGTTGGGGAACTAGCGGTATTCGTAATGAGCAGTTCTTC. This sequence encodes CASSWGTSGIRNEQFF.

J is TRBJ2-1 and V is TRBV28, with D possibly matching TRBD1 (6 bases). Germline V lookup: CDR1 MDHEN, CDR2 SYDVKM. This CDR3 has 15 amino acids. The V end was cut by 7 bases, the J end by 3 bases, with 16 bases between. CDR3 DNA sequence: TGTGCCAGCACTAGACCCGGGACACACTACAATGAGCAGTTCTTC. The encoded protein is CASTRPGTHYNEQFF.

This clone was observed a handful of times. The chain is built from TRBV12-3 or TRBV12-4 and TRBJ2-7; D might be TRBD1 (5 bases). Trimming shortened V by 6 bases and J by 3 bases, and 12 bases separated the two germline ends. The length of the CDR3 is 13 residues. CDR3 residues: CASSTGAVYEQYF. CDR3 nucleotides: TGTGCCAGCAGCACAGGTGCGGTCTACGAGCAGTACTTC.

The rearrangement uses TRBV4-2 and TRBJ2-1; 10 bases map to TRBD1. The CDR3 length is 15 residues. CDR1 LGHNA and CDR2 YNFKEQ come from the germline V gene. V trimming: 3 bases; J trimming: 8 bases; junction bases outside the gene matches: 7. The CDR3 is CASSHSLGTGDEQFF. Here the CDR3 DNA reads TGTGCCAGCAGCCATTCCTTGGGGACAGGGGATGAGCAGTTCTTC.